The 27 T cell receptor beta chains listed next were all sequenced from one sample in a study of post-analysis software for immune sequencing data (dated by TCRdb to 2015 to 2017). These receptors lack a known antigen. Receptors were amplified or captured by PCR. The sequencer was an Illumina HiSeq 2500. Unique molecular identifiers were incorporated into TCR beta cDNA libraries to reduce PCR and sequencing biases. In TCRdb, the public reads were trimmed at Q25 with fastp and aligned with MiXCR, with productive beta chains retained. Each CDR3 protein gets just one entry, which takes the most common genes and DNA from the rows behind it. A total of about 200,000 distinct CDR3 sequences appear in this sample, 29% of them only once. Roughly 3.5% of the sample lies in the top ten. General study outcomes and caveats: Patients showed significantly higher frequencies than controls for several TRBV segments, among them TRBV5-6, TRBV5-1 and TRBV20-1.

The sample comprised blood. The receptors were sampled from a girl aged 2 to 17 with multiple sclerosis.

The chain recombines TRBV9 with TRBJ2-7; possible D gene TRBD2, 9 bases. Between the trimmed V and J ends, which lost 3 bases and 7 bases, there was a span of 23 bases. Germline lookup yields CDR1 SGDLS and CDR2 YYNGEE. The CDR3 contains 16 residues. CDR3 protein: CASSAESGGTGGEQYF. The CDR3 DNA follows: TGTGCCAGCAGCGCAGAAAGCGGGGGGACAGGTGGGGAGCAGTACTTC.

Comment on this clonotype: A clone one base away is much larger, so this may be a read error. J is TRBJ2-7 and V is TRBV12-3 or TRBV12-4; 11 bases agree with TRBD2. V shed 10 bases, J shed 2 bases, and the junction held 10 bases outside the gene matches. CDR3 length: 15 residues. The CDR3 loop is CAITKNSGRAYEQYF. Here the CDR3 DNA reads TGTGCCATCACCAAGAATAGCGGGAGGGCCTACGAGCAGTACTTC.

This sequence joins TRBV21-1 and TRBJ2-3. TRBV21-1 is a documented pseudogene. The CDR3 spans 17 residues. Here the CDR3 DNA reads TGTGCCAGCAGCAAAGAATGGACGCCAGGATGCACAGATACGCAGTATTTT. Its translation: CASSKEWTPGCTDTQYF.

This clonotype was seen at least ten times. The chain has TRBV14 and TRBJ1-6, with D unclear. The CDR3 is 17 residues long. Trimming took 4 bases from V and 4 from J, leaving 17 bases between them. Germline CDR1 SGHDN, CDR2 FVKESK. The DNA of the CDR3 is TGTGCCAGCAGCCCAAGATTCATGTACGCGTATAATTCACCCCTCCACTTT. As protein: CASSPRFMYAYNSPLHF. The full variable domain, in which reference TRBV14 and TRBJ1-6 provide the parts outside the CDR3, is EAGVTQFPSHSVIEKGQTVTLRCDPISGHDNLYWYRRVMGKEIKFLLHFVKESKQDESGMPNNRFLAERTGGTYSTLKVQPAELEDSGVYFCASSPRFMYAYNSPLHFGNGTRLTVT.

Note on this clonotype: The junction departs from the called germline gene at one end, perhaps through a read error. This chain joins TRBV5-1 and TRBJ1-1, with TRBD1 matching over 9 bases. The CDR3 sequence is 16 residues long. CDR1 SGHRS and CDR2 YFSETQ come from the germline V gene. CDR3 sequence reads: CVSKKNRDREGTEAFF. As DNA, the CDR3 is TGCGTCAGCAAGAAAAACCGGGACAGGGAGGGCACTGAAGCTTTCTTT.

This clonotype was counted ten times or more. The V call is TRBV6-6, the J call TRBJ1-5, with a tentative D call TRBD1 (5 bases). CDR3 length equals 13 residues. Germline CDR1 and CDR2: MNHNY and SVGAGI (reference sequence). V lost 6 bases, J lost 4 bases, and 10 bases lay in between. Here the CDR3 DNA reads TGTGCCAGCAGCGAGAGACAGAATCAGCCCCAGCATTTT. This translates into CASSERQNQPQHF.

Details on this clonotype: Being one base from a much bigger clone, this may be a read error. The rearrangement uses TRBV28 and TRBJ2-5; a weak D match, TRBD2 (6 bases). This CDR3 comprises 13 residues. Germline assignment: CDR1 MDHEN and CDR2 SYDVKM. V was clipped by 6 bases and J by 12 bases, with 20 bases between them. CDR3 residues: CASSPPGREGEYF. CDR3 DNA sequence: TGTGCCAGCAGCCCACCCGGGCGGGAAGGGGAGTACTTC.

At least ten counts were recorded for this clonotype. The CDR3: CSASDGSNQPQHF. Written as DNA, the CDR3 is TGCAGTGCTTCGGACGGGAGCAATCAGCCCCAGCATTTT. V is TRBV20-1 and J is TRBJ1-5, with D unresolved. Germline lookup yields CDR1 DFQATT and CDR2 SNEGSKA (reference sequence). The V and J ends lost 5 bases and 1 base respectively, with 9 bases between them. The CDR3 runs 13 residues.

The chain joins TRBV5-1 to TRBJ2-3; perhaps TRBD1 as D (6 bases). V shed 5 bases and J shed 0 bases, with 10 bases lying between them. The CDR3 has 14 amino acids. Germline V gene sequence: CDR1 SGHRS, CDR2 YFSETQ. The CDR3: CASRTGQSTDTQYF. As DNA, the CDR3 is TGCGCCAGCAGGACGGGACAAAGCACAGATACGCAGTATTTT.

This clonotype was detected many times. In nucleotides, the CDR3 is TGTGCCAGCATTGGACAGGGGGAGACCCAGTACTTC. Protein product: CASIGQGETQYF. J is TRBJ2-5 and V is TRBV7-2; 9 nucleotides line up with TRBD1. CDR3 length: 12 amino acids. Trimming cost V 7 bases and J 5 bases; bases outside gene matches: 2. The germline V gene encodes CDR1 SGHTA and CDR2 FQGNSA.

The CDR3 sequence is CASSLASGSRDEQFF. CDR3 coding DNA: TGTGCCAGCAGTCTAGCTAGCGGGAGTCGGGATGAGCAGTTCTTC. V usage is TRBV28 and J usage is TRBJ2-1; 10 bases are shared with TRBD2. The CDR3 has 15 residues. Germline V CDR1 and CDR2: MDHEN, SYDVKM. V lost 5 bases, J lost 8 bases, and 9 bases stayed unmatched.

About this clonotype: The junction departs from germline at one end; a sequencing error may be responsible. The chain employs TRBV7-9 and TRBJ1-6, with D possibly TRBD1 on 5 matching bases. Germline-derived CDR1 and CDR2 are SEHNR and FQNEAQ (reference sequence). This CDR3 has 14 amino acids. Here the CDR3 reads CASSSAGPDSPPHF. Written as DNA, the CDR3 is TGTGCCAGCAGCTCCGCAGGGCCGGATTCACCCCCCCACTTT.

The chain joins TRBV15 to TRBJ1-1; possibly TRBD1 for D (5 bases). The germline gives CDR1 LNHNV, CDR2 YYDKDF (reference sequence). The V end lost 5 bases, the J end lost 1 base, and 8 bases lay between the germline ends. This CDR3 has 13 amino acids. CDR3: CATSGTENTEAFF. For the CDR3, the DNA is TGTGCCACCAGCGGGACTGAGAACACTGAAGCTTTCTTT.

This clonotype was found a few times. CDR3 in amino acids: CASSQTTRGRAGPYNEQFF. The DNA for the CDR3 is TGTGCCAGCAGCCAGACGACCCGGGGGAGAGCAGGACCCTACAATGAGCAGTTCTTC. This chain connects TRBV7-9 to TRBJ2-1, with D tentatively TRBD2 (6 bases). V gave up 5 bases and J gave up 2 bases, with 25 bases separating them. This CDR3 comprises 19 residues. CDR1 is SEHNR and CDR2 is FQNEAQ in the germline V gene (reference sequence).

This sequence joins TRBV19 and TRBJ1-1; D possibly corresponds to TRBD1 (6 bases). The V gene lost 7 bases and the J gene lost 7 bases, with 13 bases spanning the gap. The length of the CDR3 is 12 residues. Germline V CDR1 and CDR2: LNHDA, SQIVND (reference sequence). CDR3 sequence (DNA): TGTGCCAGTAAGGCAGGGGCGGTTGAAGCTTTCTTT. It translates to CASKAGAVEAFF.

This clonotype was detected a few times. The chain joins TRBV7-2 to TRBJ2-2, with no clear D. The CDR3 is 14 amino acids. The V gene's germline CDR1 is SGHTA and CDR2 FQGNSA. Trimming pared 5 bases from V and 2 bases from J, leaving 9 bases between. The CDR3 region has the DNA TGTGCCAGCAGCCCTTATCTTAACACCGGGGAGCTGTTTTTT. As protein: CASSPYLNTGELFF.

This clonotype came up many times. The gene calls are TRBV20-1 and TRBJ1-2; D not certain. The CDR3 has 11 amino acids. CDR1 is DFQATT and CDR2 is SNEGSKA in the germline V gene (reference sequence). V lost 2 bases and J lost 8, with 9 bases in between. The CDR3 reads CSARPGGGYTF. CDR3 in DNA: TGCAGTGCTAGACCCGGCGGAGGCTACACCTTC.

Points on this clonotype: This sequence may be a read error, since a much larger clone differs from it by one base. The V gene is TRBV4-1, the J gene TRBJ2-1; weak D call: TRBD2 (6 bases). Germline loops: CDR1 MGHRA, CDR2 YSYEKL. The CDR3 extends over 14 amino acids. Trimming shortened V by 6 bases and J by 6 bases, and 15 bases separated the two germline ends. The CDR3 DNA sequence: TGCGCCAGCAGAGGAATAGCGGCCGGCAATGAGCAGTTCTTC. Translation: CASRGIAAGNEQFF.

V is TRBV3-1 and J is TRBJ2-6, with a tentative D call TRBD1 (5 bases). This CDR3 comprises 17 residues. Germline V lookup: CDR1 LGHDT, CDR2 YNNKEL (reference sequence). Trimming left V 0 bases short and J 2 bases short, with 11 bases between. The CDR3: CASSQESWGTGANVLTF. The CDR3 DNA follows: TGTGCCAGCAGCCAAGAATCCTGGGGCACTGGGGCCAACGTCCTGACTTTC.

This chain links TRBV2 with TRBJ2-2, with TRBD1 matching over 7 bases. Germline values: CDR1 SNHLY, CDR2 FYNNEI. The CDR3 extends over 13 amino acids. Trimming at V came to 6 bases and at J to 9 bases, leaving 7 bases not matched to a gene. In DNA form, the CDR3 reads TGTGCCAGCAGAGACAGGGTGGCGCGGGAGCTGTTTTTT. This codes for CASRDRVARELFF.

Of note for this clonotype: One base away lies a much larger clone, so this may be a sequencing read error. This chain joins TRBV6-6 and TRBJ2-1; the D gene is possibly TRBD2 (5 bases). The germline V gene has CDR1 MNHNY and CDR2 SVGAGI (reference sequence). The CDR3 loop spans 16 amino acids. Trimming took off 2 bases at V and 13 bases at J, with 24 bases between the two ends. CDR3 in amino acids: CASSYETISFPETQFF. The CDR3 region has the DNA TGTGCCAGCAGTTACGAGACTATCAGTTTTCCGGAGACCCAGTTCTTC.

The V and J genes are TRBV7-2 and TRBJ2-5; 7 positions match TRBD1. J gave up 5 bases and V 1 base, and 7 bases lay outside the gene matches. Germline V gene sequence: CDR1 SGHTA, CDR2 FQGNSA. The CDR3 is made up of 15 amino acids. The CDR3 sequence is CASSLGNRGLETQYF. Here the CDR3 DNA reads TGTGCCAGCAGCTTAGGAAACAGGGGTCTCGAGACCCAGTACTTC.

In this sample, this clonotype turned up a few times. CDR3 nucleotides: TGCAGCGACGGTAGCACAGATACGCAGTATTTT. It specifies CSDGSTDTQYF. The chain couples TRBV29-1 to TRBJ2-3; D call uncertain. Germline lookup yields CDR1 SQVTM and CDR2 ANQGSEA. The CDR3 is 11 residues long. Trimming stripped 7 bases from V and 0 bases from J, with 5 bases between.

This chain uses TRBV27 with TRBJ1-1, with D perhaps TRBD1 (6 bases). CDR1 MNHEY and CDR2 SMNVEV come from the germline V gene (reference sequence). The ends were cut back, 4 bases at V and 5 bases at J, with 14 bases in the middle. The CDR3 totals 14 residues. The CDR3 sequence: CASSSHRGGTEAFF. Here the CDR3 DNA reads TGTGCCAGCAGTTCACATCGAGGGGGTACTGAAGCTTTCTTT.

The J gene is TRBJ2-1, the V gene TRBV12-3 or TRBV12-4; 16 positions match TRBD2. The CDR3 runs to 20 residues. The V and J ends lost 0 bases and 3 bases, in that order; junction bases with no gene match: 8. The DNA of the CDR3 is TGTGCCAGCAGTTTAGCGCTTGGGACTAGCGGGAGGGGAAACTACAATGAGCAGTTCTTC. This gives the protein CASSLALGTSGRGNYNEQFF.

The sample holds a few counts of this clonotype. The chain is built from TRBV12-3 or TRBV12-4 and TRBJ1-6; TRBD1 agrees at 7 bases. The trim removed 6 bases at V and 6 bases at J, leaving 8 bases unmatched. The CDR3 runs 15 residues. The CDR3 sequence: CASRDRDRTNSPLHF. CDR3 DNA sequence: TGTGCCAGCAGGGATCGGGACAGAACTAATTCACCCCTCCACTTT.

This clonotype has just a few counts. J is TRBJ1-1 and V is TRBV20-1; 8 nucleotides agree with TRBD1. The germline gives CDR1 DFQATT, CDR2 SNEGSKA (reference sequence). Trimming removed 0 bases from V and 1 base from J; junction bases left unmatched: 1. This CDR3 has 14 amino acids. The CDR3 DNA is TGCAGTGCTAGAGAGGGACAGGCGAACACTGAAGCTTTCTTT. It encodes CSAREGQANTEAFF.